Shown below are 26 T cell receptor beta chains from a single sample sequenced in a study of Graves' ophthalmopathy and Graves' hyperthyroidism. The study amplified TCR beta CDR3 regions using RNA transcripts. RT-PCR was first run with HTBI primers, then multiplex PCR in a second round. TCRdb called the multiplex PCR reads again in MiXCR, with one record for every CDR3 protein. This sample has 400,000 or so distinct CDR3 sequences, with about 18% found just once. The sequenced sample consisted of peripheral blood. Receptors originate from an adult woman with stable Graves' hyperthyroidism.

The sample holds many counts of this clonotype. The chain links TRBV28 to TRBJ2-5, with D perhaps TRBD2 (5 bases). Germline V gene data show CDR1 as MDHEN and CDR2 as SYDVKM. This CDR3 has 16 residues. V was shortened by 4 bases and J by 3 bases, with 18 bases between the two germline ends. The CDR3 nucleotides read TGTGCCAGCAGTTCTATGGTCGGAGGTTTCGAAGAGACCCAGTACTTC. It encodes CASSSMVGGFEETQYF. Filled out from reference TRBV28 and TRBJ2-5, the complete variable domain reads DVKVTQSSRYLVKRTGEKVFLECVQDMDHENMFWYRQDPGLGLRLIYFSYDVKMKEKGDIPEGYSVSREKKERFSLILESASTNQTSMYLCASSSMVGGFEETQYFGPGTRLLVL.

The genes are TRBV29-1 and TRBJ2-5; tentatively, D is TRBD2 (6 bases). CDR3 length: 15 residues. Germline V gene sequence: CDR1 SQVTM, CDR2 ANQGSEA. V lost 8 bases and J 2 bases, leaving 21 bases between the germline ends. CDR3 region: CSTRGRDFLQETQYF. As DNA, the CDR3 is TGCAGCACCCGAGGGCGGGACTTTTTACAAGAGACCCAGTACTTC.

This clonotype was observed at least ten times. The rearrangement links TRBV6-1 to TRBJ1-5; perhaps TRBD1 as D (6 bases). The CDR3 consists of 15 residues. V lost 8 bases and J 3 bases, leaving 17 bases between the germline ends. In germline, CDR1 is MNHNS, CDR2 SASEGT. The chain's CDR3 is CASSSQGQPNQPQHF. The DNA for the CDR3 is TGTGCCAGCTCTTCACAAGGACAGCCCAATCAGCCCCAGCATTTT.

There are many counts of this clonotype. The V gene is TRBV11-2, the J gene TRBJ2-5; 9 bases are shared with TRBD1. The CDR3 totals 17 residues. V trimming: 1 base; J trimming: 2 bases; junction bases outside the gene matches: 8. Germline lookup yields CDR1 SGHAT and CDR2 FQNNGV. CDR3 amino acids: CASSLVYEGQGQETQYF. CDR3 in DNA: TGTGCCAGCAGCTTAGTCTACGAGGGACAGGGACAAGAGACCCAGTACTTC.

This clonotype was seen repeatedly, ten times or more. This chain connects TRBV27 to TRBJ2-7; tentatively, D is TRBD2 (6 bases). The CDR3 is 16 amino acids. CDR1 is MNHEY and CDR2 is SMNVEV in the germline V gene (reference sequence). The ends were cut back, 4 bases at V and 2 bases at J, with 18 bases in the middle. CDR3 amino acids: CASSSQLAAEAYEQYF. CDR3 in DNA: TGTGCCAGCAGTTCCCAACTAGCTGCTGAGGCCTACGAGCAGTACTTC.

This rearrangement joins TRBV27 to TRBJ1-3; D gene unclear. Germline CDR1 MNHEY, CDR2 SMNVEV (reference sequence). Trimming left V 10 bases short and J 0 bases short, with 16 bases between. The CDR3 consists of 15 residues. In DNA, the CDR3 is TGTGCCACCAAAAGTAGCCGTGGCTCTGGAAACACCATATATTTT. Its protein product is CATKSSRGSGNTIYF.

This clonotype was counted between two and nine times. V and J are TRBV12-3 or TRBV12-4 and TRBJ2-6; 8 bases map to TRBD2. The length of the CDR3 is 16 residues. The junction had 5 bases not matched to a gene; V was cut back by 7 bases and J by 0 bases. CDR3 DNA: TGTGCCAGCACCCCGGGGGGGCACTCTGGGGCCAACGTCCTGACTTTC. Its translation is CASTPGGHSGANVLTF.

This clonotype has at least ten counts. The chain is built from TRBV29-1 and TRBJ2-7; 14 bases are shared with TRBD2. Germline trimming cut 1 base from V and 4 bases from J; bases unmatched to any gene: 3. The germline CDR1 and CDR2 sequences are SQVTM and ANQGSEA. This CDR3 has 15 residues. The DNA of the CDR3 is TGCAGCGTTGAAGGGACTAGCGGGGGGATTTACGAGCAGTACTTC. Residues: CSVEGTSGGIYEQYF.

This clonotype was recorded many times. The gene calls are TRBV28 and TRBJ1-1; D is perhaps TRBD1 (6 bases). The CDR3 is 17 residues long. Germline V gene lookup returns CDR1 MDHEN and CDR2 SYDVKM. Trimming took off 7 bases at V and 0 bases at J, with 21 bases between the two ends. The CDR3 coding sequence is TGTGCCAGCAAGAGCGGGGGGCGGATAGGTATGAACACTGAAGCTTTCTTT. It specifies CASKSGGRIGMNTEAFF.

This clonotype appeared many times. The chain employs TRBV4-1 and TRBJ1-2; weak D call: TRBD1 (5 bases). CDR3 length equals 16 residues. CDR1 and CDR2 from the germline V gene are MGHRA and YSYEKL. Trimming took off 0 bases at V and 5 bases at J, with 16 bases between the two ends. The CDR3 coding sequence is TGCGCCAGCAGCCAAGATGGGCCAGGGAAGGGGTATGGCTACACCTTC. Protein sequence: CASSQDGPGKGYGYTF.

The sample holds many counts of this clonotype. The rearrangement joins TRBV20-1 to TRBJ1-1; D perhaps matches TRBD1 (6 bases). The CDR3 extends over 14 amino acids. Trimming left V 5 bases short and J 8 bases short, with 21 bases between. Germline V gene sequence: CDR1 DFQATT, CDR2 SNEGSKA (reference sequence). The CDR3 region is CSALLDRSNAEAFF. Written as DNA, the CDR3 is TGCAGTGCTCTTCTTGACAGGTCGAACGCGGAAGCTTTCTTT.

This clonotype was seen more than once but under ten times. The chain carries TRBV3-1 and TRBJ2-1; D is perhaps TRBD1 or TRBD2 (5 bases each). In germline, CDR1 is LGHDT, CDR2 YNNKEL (reference sequence). Trimming removed 2 bases from V and 0 bases from J, with 8 bases in between. The CDR3 totals 15 residues. The CDR3 DNA is TGTGCCAGCAGCCAATGGGGGAGCTCCTACAATGAGCAGTTCTTC. Translation: CASSQWGSSYNEQFF.

V gene TRBV12-3 or TRBV12-4 combines with J gene TRBJ1-3, with 7 bases lining up with TRBD1. Trimming removed 7 bases from V and 2 bases from J; junction bases left unmatched: 8. The CDR3 has 15 amino acids. DNA of the CDR3: TGTGCCAGCACCCCGACAGGGCTAGCTGGAAACACCATATATTTT. This codes for CASTPTGLAGNTIYF.

This clonotype has more than one count but fewer than ten. V usage is TRBV20-1 and J usage is TRBJ1-2; the D gene is possibly TRBD1 (5 bases). There are 15 residues in the CDR3. V dropped 0 bases and J dropped 4 bases, with 15 bases sitting between them. Looked up from germline, CDR1 is DFQATT and CDR2 is SNEGSKA (reference sequence). The CDR3 is CSARDRGGGLYGYTF. The CDR3, as DNA: TGCAGTGCTAGAGATAGGGGCGGGGGACTCTATGGCTACACCTTC.

Points on this clonotype: A read error may produce the germline difference seen at one junction end. In DNA, the CDR3 is TGTGCCAGCAGTTTAAGGGGACCCCATCACGAGCAGCACTTC. Translating gives CASSLRGPHHEQHF. The chain links TRBV28 to TRBJ2-7; tentatively, D is TRBD1 or TRBD2 (5 bases each). Germline V lookup: CDR1 MDHEN, CDR2 SYDVKM. There are 14 residues in the CDR3.

V gene TRBV27 combines with J gene TRBJ2-5; TRBD1 agrees at 10 bases. V was pared by 8 bases and J by 4 bases, with 7 bases of the junction left unmatched. This CDR3 is built from 14 residues. The germline CDR1 and CDR2 sequences are MNHEY and SMNVEV (reference sequence). The CDR3 DNA reads TGTGCCAGCGGCGACAGGGGGCTGGGAGAGACCCAGTACTTC. This encodes CASGDRGLGETQYF.

The rearrangement joins TRBV3-1 to TRBJ1-2, with 7 nucleotides matching TRBD1. The ends lost 0 bases at V and 8 bases at J; junction bases unmatched: 6. Germline V gene sequence: CDR1 LGHDT, CDR2 YNNKEL (reference sequence). The CDR3 totals 14 residues. This CDR3 reads CASSQEGEQGGYTF. In DNA form, the CDR3 reads TGTGCCAGCAGCCAAGAAGGCGAACAGGGGGGCTACACCTTC.

The sample holds a few counts of this clonotype. This chain uses TRBV28 with TRBJ2-1, with D perhaps TRBD2 (5 bases). The V gene's germline CDR1 is MDHEN and CDR2 SYDVKM. The CDR3 extends over 15 amino acids. V gave up 7 bases and J gave up 4 bases, with 17 bases separating them. This CDR3 is CASIPSSGKYNEQFF. The CDR3 DNA reads TGTGCCAGCATCCCTTCCTCGGGGAAGTACAATGAGCAGTTCTTC.

This clonotype was seen at least ten times. The V gene is TRBV4-1, the J gene TRBJ2-7; no definite D call. The V and J ends lost 4 bases and 5 bases respectively, with 12 bases between them. Germline V gene lookup returns CDR1 MGHRA and CDR2 YSYEKL. CDR3 size: 13 residues. The chain's CDR3 is CASSPMFVNEQYF. The CDR3 DNA reads TGCGCCAGCAGCCCCATGTTTGTGAACGAGCAGTACTTC.

The V and J genes are TRBV7-9 and TRBJ2-5, with 11 bases matching TRBD1. Trimming cost V 5 bases and J 0 bases; bases outside gene matches: 2. The CDR3 extends over 15 amino acids. CDR1 SEHNR and CDR2 FQNEAQ come from the germline V gene (reference sequence). The CDR3 DNA is TGTGCCAGCAGCCCGGGACAGGGGGACCAAGAGACCCAGTACTTC. This sequence encodes CASSPGQGDQETQYF. Complete variable domain (other parts from reference TRBV7-9 and TRBJ2-5): DTGVSQNPRHKITKRGQNVTFRCDPISEHNRLYWYRQTLGQGPEFLTYFQNEAQLEKSRLLSDRFSAERPKGSFSTLEIQRTEQGDSAMYLCASSPGQGDQETQYFGPGTRLLVL.

The table lists this clonotype with many counts. The chain carries TRBV4-1 and TRBJ2-5, with D perhaps TRBD2 (6 bases). CDR1 and CDR2 (germline): MGHRA, YSYEKL. Trimming removed 0 bases at V and 5 bases at J, with 16 bases between. CDR3 size: 16 residues. The CDR3 sequence is CASSQDTTRLAETQYF. As DNA, the CDR3 is TGCGCCAGCAGCCAAGATACCACGCGGCTAGCGGAGACCCAGTACTTC.

This clonotype was found many times. This chain uses TRBV4-2 with TRBJ1-1; 10 positions agree with TRBD1. Germline assignment: CDR1 LGHNA and CDR2 YNFKEQ. This CDR3 contains 17 residues. V shed 4 bases and J 6 bases; nucleotides not matched to a gene: 14. The chain's CDR3 is CASSPHPGTGDDAEAFF. The CDR3 DNA follows: TGTGCCAGCAGCCCTCACCCCGGGACAGGGGATGATGCTGAAGCTTTCTTT.

In its sample, this clonotype was seen many times. The V call is TRBV27, the J call TRBJ1-6, with 8 bases that match TRBD1. The germline V gene has CDR1 MNHEY and CDR2 SMNVEV (reference sequence). The length of the CDR3 is 14 residues. Losses at the gene ends were 5 bases for V and 10 bases for J; bases not matched to a gene: 7. Here the CDR3 reads CASSLGTGPSPLHF. The CDR3 region has the DNA TGTGCCAGCAGTCTAGGGACAGGCCCATCACCCCTCCACTTT.

This clonotype was counted ten times or more. The chain combines TRBV6-5 with TRBJ2-7, with 10 bases that match TRBD2. V was pared by 6 bases and J by 4 bases, with 12 bases of the junction left unmatched. The CDR3 contains 16 residues. Per the germline V gene, CDR1 is MNHEY and CDR2 is SVGAGI. The CDR3 DNA is TGTGCCAGCAGCTCCCAGAGCCAGCGGGAGGGGTACGAGCAGTACTTC. Protein sequence: CASSSQSQREGYEQYF.

This clonotype was seen ten or more times. The rearrangement links TRBV20-1 to TRBJ2-2; 13 nucleotides match TRBD2. The CDR3 totals 15 residues. The ends lost 4 bases at V and 6 bases at J; junction bases unmatched: 5. Germline-derived CDR1 and CDR2 are DFQATT and SNEGSKA (reference sequence). The CDR3 here is CSAKLAGGPAGELFF. The CDR3 bases are TGCAGTGCTAAACTAGCGGGAGGGCCGGCCGGGGAGCTGTTTTTT.

This clonotype was observed at least ten times. V is TRBV5-6 and J is TRBJ2-5, with D possibly being TRBD1 (5 bases). V was shortened by 0 bases and J by 3 bases, with 12 bases between the two germline ends. The V gene's germline CDR1 is SGHDT and CDR2 YYEEEE. The CDR3 totals 15 residues. CDR3 in DNA: TGTGCCAGCAGCTTGGGACAGATCTCGAAAGAGACCCAGTACTTC. The encoded protein is CASSLGQISKETQYF. The complete variable domain, with remaining parts taken from reference TRBV5-6 and TRBJ2-5, reads DAGVTQSPTHLIKTRGQQVTLRCSPKSGHDTVSWYQQALGQGPQFIFQYYEEEERQRGNFPDRFSGHQFPNYSSELNVNALLLGDSALYLCASSLGQISKETQYFGPGTRLLVL.